The 31 T cell receptor beta chains below come from one sample, sequenced in a study of CD8 T cells in ankylosing spondylitis. MiXCR was run by TCRdb on the 5' RACE reads, yielding one entry per CDR3 protein. Of over 110,000 distinct CDR3 sequences listed, 7.5% to 9.5% are singletons. Sequenced sample: synovial fluid, either unsorted or a sorted T cell fraction (not recorded which). The receptors here all came from a male donor with ankylosing spondylitis.

This clonotype came up many times. The chain is built from TRBV5-1 and TRBJ2-3; no reliable D call. V dropped 5 bases and J dropped 2 bases, with 12 bases sitting between them. Per germline, CDR1 SGHRS and CDR2 YFSETQ. The CDR3 sequence is 14 residues long. The CDR3, as DNA: TGCGCCAGCAGAAGACTTTACGACACAGATACGCAGTATTTT. Its protein product is CASRRLYDTDTQYF.

The chain uses TRBV30 and TRBJ2-7; the match to TRBD2 covers 7 bases. This CDR3 has 15 amino acids. Germline V gene data show CDR1 as GTSNPN and CDR2 as SVGIG (reference sequence). V gave up 3 bases and J gave up 3 bases; unmatched junction bases: 11. CDR3 sequence (DNA): TGTGCCTGGAGCACCGGGAGCGGGGCCTACTACGAGCAGTACTTC. Encoded protein: CAWSTGSGAYYEQYF.

V and J are TRBV4-2 and TRBJ2-2, with unresolved D. CDR3 size: 15 residues. Trimming left V 1 base short and J 3 bases short, with 9 bases between. Germline values: CDR1 LGHNA, CDR2 YNFKEQ. The CDR3 DNA sequence: TGTGCCAGCAGCCAAGTAAGCAGCTACACCGGGGAGCTGTTTTTT. This translates into CASSQVSSYTGELFF.

This clonotype was counted many times. The chain recombines TRBV5-6 with TRBJ1-2; perhaps TRBD1 as D (5 bases). The CDR3 consists of 12 residues. Germline V gene sequence: CDR1 SGHDT, CDR2 YYEEEE. V gave up 4 bases and J gave up 12 bases, with 16 bases separating them. The CDR3 sequence: CASSRGDSPDTF. In DNA, the CDR3 is TGTGCCAGCAGCCGAGGGGACTCACCGGACACCTTC. Complete variable domain (other parts from reference TRBV5-6 and TRBJ1-2): DAGVTQSPTHLIKTRGQQVTLRCSPKSGHDTVSWYQQALGQGPQFIFQYYEEEERQRGNFPDRFSGHQFPNYSSELNVNALLLGDSALYLCASSRGDSPDTFGSGTRLTVV.

This clonotype was counted many times. This chain links TRBV5-1 with TRBJ1-2, with TRBD1 as a possible D gene (5 bases). Between the trimmed V and J ends, which lost 1 base and 0 bases, there was a span of 10 bases. The germline V gene has CDR1 SGHRS and CDR2 YFSETQ. CDR3 length: 15 amino acids. For the CDR3, the DNA is TGCGCCAGCAGCTTGAGCCAGGGTTCTAACTATGGCTACACCTTC. This codes for CASSLSQGSNYGYTF.

This clonotype was seen more than once but under ten times. The rearrangement links TRBV20-1 to TRBJ1-1; a weak D match, TRBD1 (5 bases). This CDR3 region has 14 residues. V was shortened by 7 bases and J by 1 base, with 16 bases between the two germline ends. Germline V lookup: CDR1 DFQATT, CDR2 SNEGSKA (reference sequence). The CDR3 sequence: CSVGVLRGNTEAFF. In nucleotides, the CDR3 is TGCAGTGTTGGGGTTTTGAGGGGGAACACTGAAGCTTTCTTT.

At least ten counts were recorded for this clonotype. The rearrangement joins TRBV7-2 to TRBJ2-2; D unclear. The CDR3 has 13 residues. Deletions cut 2 bases from V and 6 bases from J, with 7 bases between. Germline CDR1 is SGHTA and CDR2 is FQGNSA. The CDR3 reads CASSLWVAGELFF. CDR3 DNA sequence: TGTGCCAGCAGCTTATGGGTCGCCGGGGAGCTGTTTTTT.

This clonotype was observed a handful of times. The J gene is TRBJ1-1, the V gene TRBV20-1; no firm D call. Germline V gene sequence: CDR1 DFQATT, CDR2 SNEGSKA (reference sequence). V was pared by 6 bases and J by 4 bases, with 12 bases between. The CDR3 has 12 amino acids. The CDR3, as DNA: TGCAGTGCAAAGCGGTGGGGCACTGAAGCTTTCTTT. Its protein product is CSAKRWGTEAFF.

This clonotype occurred a few times. The V and J genes are TRBV4-3 and TRBJ1-2; the D is unclear. V lost 0 bases to trimming and J lost 3 bases, with 11 bases between them. The CDR3 runs to 15 residues. Germline V gene lookup returns CDR1 LGHNA and CDR2 YSLEER. The chain's CDR3 is CASSQDLSRYYGYTF. In DNA, the CDR3 is TGCGCCAGCAGCCAAGATCTTAGTCGCTACTATGGCTACACCTTC.

In this sample, this clonotype turned up a few times. The V call is TRBV7-8, the J call TRBJ2-2, with 8 bases lining up with TRBD2. The CDR3 has 16 residues. Germline-derived CDR1 and CDR2 are SGHVS and FQNEAQ. Trimming took 2 bases from V and 4 from J; bases not matched to a gene: 6. The chain's CDR3 is CASSLLSGAGTGELFF. The CDR3 region has the DNA TGTGCCAGCAGCTTACTTAGCGGGGCGGGCACCGGGGAGCTGTTTTTT.

This clonotype appeared many times. V usage is TRBV7-9 and J usage is TRBJ1-5; tentatively, D is TRBD1 (5 bases). CDR3 size: 15 residues. Trimming stripped 4 bases from V and 1 base from J, with 11 bases between. The germline CDR1 and CDR2 sequences are SEHNR and FQNEAQ (reference sequence). DNA for the CDR3: TGTGCCAGCAGCTCCATGGGGGGGAGCAATCAGCCCCAGCATTTT. As protein: CASSSMGGSNQPQHF. The full variable domain, its missing parts supplied by reference TRBV7-9 and TRBJ1-5, is DTGVSQNPRHKITKRGQNVTFRCDPISEHNRLYWYRQTLGQGPEFLTYFQNEAQLEKSRLLSDRFSAERPKGSFSTLEIQRTEQGDSAMYLCASSSMGGSNQPQHFGDGTRLSIL.

This chain links TRBV20-1 with TRBJ2-1; 8 positions agree with TRBD2. Germline lookup yields CDR1 DFQATT and CDR2 SNEGSKA (reference sequence). The CDR3 extends over 13 amino acids. V shed 2 bases, J shed 9 bases, and the junction held 6 bases outside the gene matches. As DNA, the CDR3 is TGCAGTGCTAGAACTAGCGGCATCCGTGAGCAGTTCTTC. This sequence encodes CSARTSGIREQFF.

This clonotype was picked up many times. The rearrangement uses TRBV7-2 and TRBJ1-1; D perhaps matches TRBD1 (6 bases). Germline CDR1 and CDR2: SGHTA and FQGNSA. V was clipped by 6 bases and J by 1 base, with 12 bases between them. The CDR3 covers 14 residues. CDR3 bases: TGTGCCAGCAGTCCGGACAGCTGGAACACTGAAGCTTTCTTT. Amino acids: CASSPDSWNTEAFF.

On this clonotype itself: This may be a read error: a much more frequent sequence differs by one nucleotide. The chain links TRBV29-1 to TRBJ1-1, with 8 bases that match TRBD1. CDR3 length: 13 residues. CDR1 is SQVTM and CDR2 is ANQGSEA in the germline V gene. This chain's CDR3 is CSVSQGGSAEALF. CDR3 coding DNA: TGCAGCGTTTCACAGGGGGGAAGCGCTGAAGCTCTCTTT. The variable domain in full, completed from reference TRBV29-1 and TRBJ1-1, reads SAVISQKPSRDICQRGTSLTIQCQVDSQVTMMFWYRQQPGQSLTLIATANQGSEATYESGFVIDKFPISRPNLTFSTLTVSNMSPEDSSIYLCSVSQGGSAEALFGQGTRLTVV.

J is TRBJ2-7 and V is TRBV20-1; 7 bases line up with TRBD2. The V gene end was trimmed by 0 bases and the J gene end by 1 base; junction bases not matched to a gene: 6. The CDR3 contains 15 residues. The V gene's germline CDR1 is DFQATT and CDR2 SNEGSKA (reference sequence). CDR3 nucleotide sequence: TGCAGTGCTAGAGACTCCCGCGGGGGTTCCTACGAGCAGTACTTC. Protein product: CSARDSRGGSYEQYF.

This clonotype was counted at least ten times. The rearrangement links TRBV20-1 to TRBJ2-7, with no clear D. Germline CDR1 DFQATT, CDR2 SNEGSKA (reference sequence). Trimming removed 5 bases from V and 9 bases from J, with 17 bases in between. The CDR3 totals 12 residues. The CDR3 is CSASKRKPGQYF. DNA for the CDR3: TGCAGTGCTTCGAAACGCAAGCCTGGGCAGTACTTC.

In the case of this clonotype: Relative to the germline gene, one junction end is altered; a read error may explain this. The gene calls are TRBV20-1 and TRBJ2-5; D is ambiguous. In germline, CDR1 is DFQATT, CDR2 SNEGSKA (reference sequence). The CDR3 totals 13 residues. Here the CDR3 reads CGAVYRPQETQYF. DNA of the CDR3: TGCGGTGCCGTTTATCGGCCCCAAGAGACCCAGTACTTC.

This clonotype was detected many times. The chain employs TRBV4-1 and TRBJ2-3; TRBD2 matches at 8 bases. Per germline, CDR1 MGHRA and CDR2 YSYEKL. This CDR3 region has 15 residues. V trimming: 5 bases; J trimming: 5 bases; junction bases outside the gene matches: 9. CDR3 protein: CASSTSAGVGDTQYF. The CDR3 nucleotides are TGCGCCAGCAGCACTTCAGCGGGAGTGGGAGATACGCAGTATTTT.

There are many counts of this clonotype. V gene TRBV6-1 combines with J gene TRBJ1-1; no clear D gene. Germline V gene sequence: CDR1 MNHNS, CDR2 SASEGT. V was shortened by 6 bases and J by 1 base, with 12 bases between the two germline ends. The CDR3 has 14 residues. For the CDR3, the DNA is TGTGCCAGCAGATGGAGGCGGGAGAACACTGAAGCTTTCTTT. This translates into CASRWRRENTEAFF.

This clonotype was seen only a few times. The chain joins TRBV7-2 to TRBJ2-7, with 7 bases matching TRBD2. The CDR3 extends over 13 amino acids. V gave up 3 bases and J gave up 6 bases; unmatched junction bases: 5. Germline CDR1 and CDR2: SGHTA and FQGNSA. CDR3 DNA: TGTGCCAGCAGCTTCCGGACTAGATCCGAGCAGTACTTC. This translates into CASSFRTRSEQYF.

Ten or more counts support this clonotype. This chain joins TRBV7-9 and TRBJ1-1, with D perhaps TRBD1 (6 bases). This CDR3 comprises 14 residues. V lost 2 bases and J 4 bases, leaving 11 bases between the germline ends. In germline, CDR1 is SEHNR, CDR2 FQNEAQ (reference sequence). The CDR3 region is CASSLQGSITEAFF. CDR3 sequence (DNA): TGTGCCAGCAGCTTACAGGGGTCTATCACTGAAGCTTTCTTT.

At least ten counts were recorded for this clonotype. This chain uses TRBV20-1 with TRBJ2-7; D might be TRBD1 (6 bases). This CDR3 has 17 amino acids. V lost 3 bases and J 3 bases, leaving 24 bases between the germline ends. Germline loops: CDR1 DFQATT, CDR2 SNEGSKA (reference sequence). The CDR3 DNA is TGCAGTGCTAGGAAGGGGGATTTTGTTAGGGAAAACTACGAGCAGTACTTC. Protein product: CSARKGDFVRENYEQYF.

J is TRBJ1-5 and V is TRBV29-1; 9 bases align to TRBD1. Germline lookup yields CDR1 SQVTM and CDR2 ANQGSEA. This CDR3 has 13 residues. With V trimmed by 7 bases and J by 5 bases, 6 bases remained unmatched. The CDR3 is CSAGQGPDQPQHF. CDR3 in DNA: TGCAGCGCGGGACAGGGCCCGGATCAGCCCCAGCATTTT.

This clonotype was counted at least ten times. The V gene is TRBV20-1, the J gene TRBJ1-2; 10 bases are a match to TRBD1. The CDR3 spans 15 residues. Looked up from germline, CDR1 is DFQATT and CDR2 is SNEGSKA (reference sequence). The junction had 9 bases not matched to a gene; V was cut back by 5 bases and J by 3 bases. CDR3 in DNA: TGCAGTGCTGGGGGGCAGGACAGGGGGTACTATGGCTACACCTTC. It is translated as CSAGGQDRGYYGYTF.

V gene TRBV7-2 combines with J gene TRBJ1-2, with D hard to call. Trimming pared 3 bases from V and 7 bases from J, leaving 12 bases between. Per the germline V gene, CDR1 is SGHTA and CDR2 is FQGNSA. The CDR3 sequence is 13 residues long. CDR3 amino acids: CASSFWSWGGYTF. CDR3 bases: TGTGCCAGCAGCTTTTGGTCCTGGGGTGGCTACACCTTC.

The sample holds many counts of this clonotype. The rearrangement links TRBV6-1 to TRBJ1-3, with no clear D. The V and J ends lost 5 bases and 0 bases respectively, with 14 bases between them. CDR1 is MNHNS and CDR2 is SASEGT in the germline V gene. CDR3 length equals 16 residues. CDR3 sequence (DNA): TGTGCCAGCAGTCCAACGGCCCAAAGCTCTGGAAACACCATATATTTT. Residues: CASSPTAQSSGNTIYF.

In this sample, this clonotype turned up many times. V gene TRBV20-1 combines with J gene TRBJ2-7, with D hard to call. The CDR3 extends over 11 amino acids. V was trimmed by 4 bases and J by 2 bases, leaving 6 bases between them. Germline values: CDR1 DFQATT, CDR2 SNEGSKA (reference sequence). CDR3 in DNA: TGCAGTGCTAAGGGAACCTACGAGCAGTACTTC. Translation: CSAKGTYEQYF.

The table lists this clonotype with many counts. The chain couples TRBV2 to TRBJ2-7, with TRBD2 as a possible D gene (5 bases). The V and J ends lost 4 bases and 7 bases respectively, with 14 bases between them. The V gene's germline CDR1 is SNHLY and CDR2 FYNNEI. The CDR3 runs 13 residues. CDR3 in amino acids: CASSGLLDGEQYF. DNA of the CDR3: TGTGCCAGCAGTGGATTACTAGACGGTGAGCAGTACTTC.

A few counts support this clonotype. V gene TRBV18 combines with J gene TRBJ1-3; D remains ambiguous. CDR1 KGHSH and CDR2 LQKENI come from the germline V gene. This CDR3 has 16 amino acids. Trimming stripped 2 bases from V and 0 bases from J, with 11 bases between. The DNA for the CDR3 is TGTGCCAGCTCACCAGGGCAAACCTACTCTGGAAACACCATATATTTT. Translation gives CASSPGQTYSGNTIYF.

In its sample, this clonotype was seen many times. The chain is built from TRBV5-5 and TRBJ2-7, with D perhaps TRBD2 (6 bases). Trimming took off 5 bases at V and 5 bases at J, with 14 bases between the two ends. The CDR3 contains 13 residues. Germline lookup yields CDR1 SGHKS and CDR2 YYEKEE (reference sequence). The CDR3 loop is CASSLLGGDEQYF. CDR3 sequence (DNA): TGTGCCAGCAGTCTTCTAGGCGGGGACGAGCAGTACTTC. Based on the CDR3 plus reference TRBV5-5 and TRBJ2-7, the full variable domain is DAGVTQSPTHLIKTRGQQVTLRCSPISGHKSVSWYQQVLGQGPQFIFQYYEKEERGRGNFPDRFSARQFPNYSSELNVNALLLGDSALYLCASSLLGGDEQYFGPGTRLTVT.

In regard to this clonotype: This may arise from a read error, as a much more abundant clone is one base away. The rearrangement links TRBV7-9 to TRBJ2-7; D remains ambiguous. Germline V gene data show CDR1 as SEHNR and CDR2 as FQNEAQ (reference sequence). CDR3 length equals 11 residues. Trimming pared 3 bases from V and 4 bases from J, leaving 4 bases between. The CDR3 region has the DNA TGTGCCAGCAGCTTTCAGTACGAGCAGTACTTC. Translation gives CASSFQYEQYF.